This entry lists 14 T cell receptor beta chains sequenced from one sample in a study of blood T cell repertoires in COVID-19. The assay was immunoSEQ multiplex PCR, and TCRdb's table has in-frame clones only and misses some. The table records some 260,000 clones, 65% to 85% of them present only once. The sequencing input was peripheral blood. Every receptor here comes from a woman in her thirties or forties with active or convalescent COVID-19.

The chain recombines TRBV2 with TRBJ1-4; TRBD1 agrees at 11 bases. The CDR3 extends over 14 amino acids. Germline CDR1 is SNHLY and CDR2 is FYNNEI. Germline trimming cut 4 bases from V and 7 bases from J; bases unmatched to any gene: 2. The CDR3 sequence: CASSVGTGGEKLFF. The CDR3 DNA is TGTGCCAGCAGTGTAGGGACAGGGGGTGAAAAACTGTTTTTT.

V gene TRBV7-9 combines with J gene TRBJ2-3; a weak D match, TRBD1 (5 bases). The CDR3 contains 15 residues. V lost 5 bases and J lost 3, with 15 bases in between. Germline V CDR1 and CDR2: SEHNR, FQNEAQ (reference sequence). The CDR3 DNA reads TGTGCCAGCAGCGGGGCCGGCAGGGTGACAGATACGCAGTATTTT. This codes for CASSGAGRVTDTQYF. Supplemented by reference TRBV7-9 and TRBJ2-3, the full variable domain reads DTGVSQNPRHKITKRGQNVTFRCDPISEHNRLYWYRQTLGQGPEFLTYFQNEAQLEKSRLLSDRFSAERPKGSFSTLEIQRTEQGDSAMYLCASSGAGRVTDTQYFGPGTRLTVL.

The chain is built from TRBV9 and TRBJ1-1, with D unclear. Looked up from germline, CDR1 is SGDLS and CDR2 is YYNGEE. The V end was cut by 0 bases, the J end by 5 bases, with 14 bases between. The CDR3 extends over 15 amino acids. The CDR3 bases are TGTGCCAGCAGCGTAGGGGCAGGATCAAGGACTGAAGCTTTCTTT. It specifies CASSVGAGSRTEAFF.

The V gene is TRBV14, the J gene TRBJ2-2; perhaps TRBD1 as D (5 bases). V was clipped by 2 bases and J by 1 base, with 5 bases between them. The germline V gene has CDR1 SGHDN and CDR2 FVKESK. The CDR3 contains 14 residues. Written as DNA, the CDR3 is TGTGCCAGCAGCCAAACAGGGAACACCGGGGAGCTGTTTTTT. As protein: CASSQTGNTGELFF. Based on the CDR3 plus reference TRBV14 and TRBJ2-2, the full variable domain is EAGVTQFPSHSVIEKGQTVTLRCDPISGHDNLYWYRRVMGKEIKFLLHFVKESKQDESGMPNNRFLAERTGGTYSTLKVQPAELEDSGVYFCASSQTGNTGELFFGEGSRLTVL.

The chain is built from TRBV6-5 and TRBJ1-6; possible D gene TRBD1, 5 bases. There are 13 residues in the CDR3. Germline V gives CDR1 MNHEY, CDR2 SVGAGI. The germline V and J ends were trimmed by 6 bases and 4 bases, with 7 bases remaining between them. The CDR3 region is CASRRQYNSPLHF. In DNA, the CDR3 is TGTGCCAGCAGGCGACAGTATAATTCACCCCTCCACTTT.

The chain combines TRBV5-5 with TRBJ1-2; D is unclear. The V end was cut by 2 bases, the J end by 4 bases, with 9 bases between. The CDR3 consists of 13 residues. Germline V gene data show CDR1 as SGHKS and CDR2 as YYEKEE (reference sequence). The CDR3 here is CASSFRGAYGYTF. DNA for the CDR3: TGTGCCAGCAGCTTTCGGGGAGCCTATGGCTACACCTTC.

This chain links TRBV6-6 with TRBJ2-7; 11 bases are shared with TRBD1. V was pared by 2 bases and J by 7 bases, with 4 bases of the junction left unmatched. CDR1 and CDR2 (germline): MNHNY, SVGAGI (reference sequence). The CDR3 sequence is 14 residues long. The CDR3 DNA follows: TGTGCCAGCAGTTACATGGGACAGGGGGGGGAGCAGTACGTC. This encodes CASSYMGQGGEQYV.

This clone was observed a handful of times. CDR3 coding DNA: TGTGCCACCAGCGTAGCGGGGAGCTACGAGCAGTACTTC. Protein product: CATSVAGSYEQYF. The rearrangement joins TRBV15 to TRBJ2-7, with 8 bases lining up with TRBD2. V was pared by 5 bases and J by 3 bases, with 3 bases of the junction left unmatched. The germline V gene encodes CDR1 LNHNV and CDR2 YYDKDF (reference sequence). The CDR3 is 13 amino acids.

The chain carries TRBV5-1 and TRBJ2-3; TRBD2 matches at 10 bases. This CDR3 has 15 residues. The J segment lost 1 base and the V segment lost 3 bases, leaving 2 bases of the junction unmatched. The V gene's germline CDR1 is SGHRS and CDR2 YFSETQ. CDR3 coding DNA: TGCGCCAGCAGCTCTACTAGCGGGGGCACAGATACGCAGTATTTT. This gives the protein CASSSTSGGTDTQYF.

The chain has TRBV5-4 and TRBJ2-1, with D possibly matching TRBD2 (6 bases). CDR3 size: 15 residues. Germline lookup yields CDR1 SGHNT and CDR2 YYREEE (reference sequence). V shed 0 bases and J shed 5 bases, with 12 bases lying between them. In DNA form, the CDR3 reads TGTGCCAGCAGCTTGGGGCGGGGAAAACACAATGAGCAGTTCTTC. Its translation: CASSLGRGKHNEQFF.

V usage is TRBV6-6 and J usage is TRBJ1-4; a weak D match, TRBD1 (6 bases). CDR1 and CDR2 from the germline V gene are MNHNY and SVGAGI (reference sequence). The germline V and J ends were trimmed by 3 bases and 0 bases, with 11 bases remaining between them. This CDR3 region has 16 residues. The CDR3 reads CASSYLQGATNEKLFF. The CDR3 DNA sequence: TGTGCCAGCAGTTATCTACAGGGCGCAACTAATGAAAAACTGTTTTTT.

The chain employs TRBV29-1 and TRBJ1-2, with no clear D. The germline gives CDR1 SQVTM, CDR2 ANQGSEA. There are 11 residues in the CDR3. The V gene lost 1 base and the J gene lost 4 bases, with 4 bases spanning the gap. The CDR3 nucleotides are TGCAGCGTTGAAGGCGGCTATGGCTACACCTTC. It translates to CSVEGGYGYTF.

In its sample, this clone was seen a few times. This rearrangement joins TRBV4-1 to TRBJ2-3, with 9 nucleotides matching TRBD2. Trimming at V came to 5 bases and at J to 4 bases, leaving 10 bases not matched to a gene. The length of the CDR3 is 16 residues. CDR1 and CDR2 from the germline V gene are MGHRA and YSYEKL. The CDR3 DNA sequence: TGCGCCAGCAGCTCCCCAGGAGCGGGGGGCCCAGATACGCAGTATTTT. It encodes CASSSPGAGGPDTQYF.

The chain recombines TRBV3-1 (or the pseudogene TRBV3-2) with TRBJ2-5, with D maybe TRBD2 (6 bases). The CDR3 has 16 amino acids. From germline, CDR1 is LGHDT and CDR2 YNNKEL (reference sequence). Between the trimmed V and J ends, which lost 1 base and 3 bases, there was a span of 15 bases. The CDR3 spells CASSQVWGVPKETQYF. Here the CDR3 DNA reads TGTGCCAGCAGCCAAGTTTGGGGGGTACCAAAAGAGACCCAGTACTTC.